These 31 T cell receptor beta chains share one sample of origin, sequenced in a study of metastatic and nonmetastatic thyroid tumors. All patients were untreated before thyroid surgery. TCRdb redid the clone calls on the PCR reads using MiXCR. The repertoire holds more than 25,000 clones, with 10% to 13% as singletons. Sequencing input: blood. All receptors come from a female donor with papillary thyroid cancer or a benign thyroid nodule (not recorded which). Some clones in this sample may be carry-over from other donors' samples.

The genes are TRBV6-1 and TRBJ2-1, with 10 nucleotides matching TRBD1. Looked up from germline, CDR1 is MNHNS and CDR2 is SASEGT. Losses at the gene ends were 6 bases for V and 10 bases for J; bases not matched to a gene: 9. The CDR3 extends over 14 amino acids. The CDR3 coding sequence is TGTGCCAGCAGAACCGGGACAGGGGTGTTGGAGCAGTTCTTC. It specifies CASRTGTGVLEQFF.

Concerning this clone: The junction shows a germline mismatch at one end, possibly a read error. CDR3 nucleotides: TGTGCCTGGGGTGTTTTTTCGGCCTCGACAGCCAGAACACAAAAAAACATTCAGTACTTC. This codes for CAWGVFSASTARTQKNIQYF. The chain links TRBV30 to TRBJ2-4, with a weak D call TRBD1 (5 bases). This CDR3 spans 20 amino acids. Germline loops: CDR1 GTSNPN, CDR2 SVGIG (reference sequence).

The CDR3 DNA follows: TGCGCCAGCAGCTTGTGGGGGGGACAGGACACATATGGCTACACCTTC. Translated, it gives CASSLWGGQDTYGYTF. The V call is TRBV5-1, the J call TRBJ1-2, with 8 bases lining up with TRBD1. After removal of 1 base from V and 5 bases from J, the junction contained 10 bases not matched to a gene. CDR1 and CDR2 from the germline V gene are SGHRS and YFSETQ. The CDR3 contains 16 residues.

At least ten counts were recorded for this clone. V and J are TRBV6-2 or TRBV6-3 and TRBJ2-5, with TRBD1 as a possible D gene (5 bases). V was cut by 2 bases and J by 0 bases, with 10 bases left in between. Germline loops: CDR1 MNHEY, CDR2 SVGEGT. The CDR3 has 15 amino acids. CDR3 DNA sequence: TGTGCCAGCAGTTACGGTGGGGCGCACCAAGAGACCCAGTACTTC. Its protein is CASSYGGAHQETQYF.

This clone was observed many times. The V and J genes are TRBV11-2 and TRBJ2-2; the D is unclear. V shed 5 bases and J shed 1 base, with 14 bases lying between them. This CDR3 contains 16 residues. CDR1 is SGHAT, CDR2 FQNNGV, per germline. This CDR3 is CASSPPGDRNTGELFF. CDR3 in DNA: TGTGCCAGCAGCCCTCCGGGCGACCGGAACACCGGGGAGCTGTTTTTT.

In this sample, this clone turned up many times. In DNA form, the CDR3 reads TGTGCCAGCAGTTTAGGTAGAGCGGGAGCTCGAGATACGCAGTATTTT. Its protein is CASSLGRAGARDTQYF. This chain uses TRBV12-3 or TRBV12-4 with TRBJ2-3, with 8 bases matching TRBD2. The CDR3 totals 16 residues. The trim removed 1 base at V and 5 bases at J, leaving 8 bases unmatched.

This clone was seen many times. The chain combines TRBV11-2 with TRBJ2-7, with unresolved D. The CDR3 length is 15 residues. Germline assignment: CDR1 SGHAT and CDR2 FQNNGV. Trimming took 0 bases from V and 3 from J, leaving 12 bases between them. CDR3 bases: TGTGCCAGCAGCTTAGACGTCGGGCGAAACTACGAGCAGTACTTC. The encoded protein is CASSLDVGRNYEQYF. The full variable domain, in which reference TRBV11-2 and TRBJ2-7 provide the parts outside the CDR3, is EAGVAQSPRYKIIEKRQSVAFWCNPISGHATLYWYQQILGQGPKLLIQFQNNGVVDDSQLPKDRFSAERLKGVDSTLKIQPAKLEDSAVYLCASSLDVGRNYEQYFGPGTRLTVT.

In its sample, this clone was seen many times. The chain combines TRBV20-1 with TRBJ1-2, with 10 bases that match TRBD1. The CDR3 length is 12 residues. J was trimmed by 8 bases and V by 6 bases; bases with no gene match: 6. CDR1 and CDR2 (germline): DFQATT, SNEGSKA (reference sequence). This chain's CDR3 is CSATDRGVGYTF. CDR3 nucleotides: TGCAGTGCGACGGACAGGGGGGTAGGCTACACCTTC.

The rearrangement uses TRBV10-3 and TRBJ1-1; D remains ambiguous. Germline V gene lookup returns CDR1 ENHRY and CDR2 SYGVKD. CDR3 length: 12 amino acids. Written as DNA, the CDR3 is TGTGAAATCAGTCGGGTGAACACTGAAGCTTTCTTT. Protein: CEISRVNTEAFF.

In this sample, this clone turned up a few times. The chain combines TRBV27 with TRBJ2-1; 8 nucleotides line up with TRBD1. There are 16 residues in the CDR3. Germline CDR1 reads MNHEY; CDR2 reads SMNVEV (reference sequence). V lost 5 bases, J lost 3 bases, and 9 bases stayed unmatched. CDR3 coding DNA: TGTGCCAGCAGTACACAGGGGGTTAAGCTCTACAATGAGCAGTTCTTC. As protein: CASSTQGVKLYNEQFF.

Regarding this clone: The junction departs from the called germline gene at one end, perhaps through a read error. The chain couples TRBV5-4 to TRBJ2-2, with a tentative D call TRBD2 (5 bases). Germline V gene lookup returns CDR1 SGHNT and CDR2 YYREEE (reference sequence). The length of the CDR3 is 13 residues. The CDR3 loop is CASSFIDTGEPFF. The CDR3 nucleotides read TGTGCCAGCAGCTTTATAGACACCGGGGAGCCGTTTTTT.

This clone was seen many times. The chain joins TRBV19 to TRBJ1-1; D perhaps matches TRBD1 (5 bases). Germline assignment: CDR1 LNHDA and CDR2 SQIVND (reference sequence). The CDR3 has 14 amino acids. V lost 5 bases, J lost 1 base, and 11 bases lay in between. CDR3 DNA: TGTGCCAGTAGTTTGGGGCTGGGGAACACTGAAGCTTTCTTT. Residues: CASSLGLGNTEAFF.

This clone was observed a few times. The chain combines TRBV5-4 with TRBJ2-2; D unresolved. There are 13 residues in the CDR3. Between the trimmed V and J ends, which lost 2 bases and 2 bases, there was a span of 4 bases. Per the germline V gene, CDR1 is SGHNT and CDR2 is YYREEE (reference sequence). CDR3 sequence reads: CASSFLNTGELFF. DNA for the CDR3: TGTGCCAGCAGCTTCTTAAACACCGGGGAGCTGTTTTTT.

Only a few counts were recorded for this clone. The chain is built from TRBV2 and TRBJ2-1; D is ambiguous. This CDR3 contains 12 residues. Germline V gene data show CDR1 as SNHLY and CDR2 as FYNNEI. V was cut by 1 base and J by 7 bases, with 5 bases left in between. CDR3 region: CASSEVGNEQFF. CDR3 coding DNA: TGTGCCAGCAGTGAAGTGGGGAATGAGCAGTTCTTC.

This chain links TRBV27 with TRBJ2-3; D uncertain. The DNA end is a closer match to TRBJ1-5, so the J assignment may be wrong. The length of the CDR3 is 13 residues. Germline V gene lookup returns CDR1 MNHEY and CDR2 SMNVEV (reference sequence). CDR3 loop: CASSLGLALTQHF. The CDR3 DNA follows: TGTGCCAGCAGTTTAGGACTAGCCCTGACACAGCATTTT.

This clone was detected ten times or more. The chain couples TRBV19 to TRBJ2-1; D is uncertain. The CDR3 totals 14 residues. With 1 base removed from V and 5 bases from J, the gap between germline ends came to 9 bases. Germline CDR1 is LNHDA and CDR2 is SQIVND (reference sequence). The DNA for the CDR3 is TGTGCCAGTAGTATAGGAGGCTTTAACAATGAGCAGTTCTTC. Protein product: CASSIGGFNNEQFF.

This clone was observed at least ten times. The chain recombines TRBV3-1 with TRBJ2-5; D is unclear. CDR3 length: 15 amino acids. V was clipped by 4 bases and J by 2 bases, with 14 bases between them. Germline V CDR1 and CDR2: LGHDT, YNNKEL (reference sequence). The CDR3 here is CASSPLGQTQETQYF. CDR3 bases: TGTGCCAGCAGCCCCCTGGGTCAGACTCAAGAGACCCAGTACTTC.

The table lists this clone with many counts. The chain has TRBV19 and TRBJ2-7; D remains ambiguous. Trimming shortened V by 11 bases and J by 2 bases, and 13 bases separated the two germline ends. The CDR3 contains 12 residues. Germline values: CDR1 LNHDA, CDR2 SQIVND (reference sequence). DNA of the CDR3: TGTGCCCGGCGAACAGTGACCTACGAGCAGTACTTC. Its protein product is CARRTVTYEQYF.

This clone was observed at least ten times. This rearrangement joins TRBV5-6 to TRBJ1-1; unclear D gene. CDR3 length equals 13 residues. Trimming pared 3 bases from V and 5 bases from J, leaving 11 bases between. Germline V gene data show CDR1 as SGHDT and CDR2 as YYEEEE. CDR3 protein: CASSSGGGTEAFF. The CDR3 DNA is TGTGCCAGCAGCTCGGGCGGTGGGACTGAAGCTTTCTTT.

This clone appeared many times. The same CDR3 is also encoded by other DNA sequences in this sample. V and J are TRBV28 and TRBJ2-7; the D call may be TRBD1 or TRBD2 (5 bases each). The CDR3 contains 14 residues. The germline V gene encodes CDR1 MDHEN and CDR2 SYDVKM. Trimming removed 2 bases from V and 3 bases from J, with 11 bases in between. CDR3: CASSLEGFGYEQYF. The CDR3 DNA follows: TGTGCCAGCAGTTTAGAGGGGTTCGGCTACGAGCAGTACTTC.

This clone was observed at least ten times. The CDR3 DNA reads as TGTGCCAGCAGTTTATCAGGGTATAGTGGCTACACCTTC. It codes for CASSLSGYSGYTF. The chain combines TRBV28 with TRBJ1-2; D may be TRBD1 (5 bases). Germline loops: CDR1 MDHEN, CDR2 SYDVKM. Trimming took off 1 base at V and 7 bases at J, with 10 bases between the two ends. The CDR3 length is 13 residues.

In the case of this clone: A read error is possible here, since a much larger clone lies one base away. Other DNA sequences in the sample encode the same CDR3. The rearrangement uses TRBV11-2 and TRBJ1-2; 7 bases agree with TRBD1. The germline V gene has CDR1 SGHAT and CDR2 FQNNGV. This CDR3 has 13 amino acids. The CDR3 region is CASSSQGDYGYTF. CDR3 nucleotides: TGTGCCAGCAGCTCCCAGGGGGACTATGGCTACACCTTT.

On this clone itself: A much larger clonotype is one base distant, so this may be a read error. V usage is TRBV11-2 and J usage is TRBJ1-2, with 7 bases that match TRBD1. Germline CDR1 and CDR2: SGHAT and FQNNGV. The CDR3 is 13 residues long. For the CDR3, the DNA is TGTACCAGCAGCTCCCAGGGGGACTATGGCTACACCTTC. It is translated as CTSSSQGDYGYTF. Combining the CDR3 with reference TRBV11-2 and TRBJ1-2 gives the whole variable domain EAGVAQSPRYKIIEKRQSVAFWCNPISGHATLYWYQQILGQGPKLLIQFQNNGVVDDSQLPKDRFSAERLKGVDSTLKIQPAKLEDSAVYLCTSSSQGDYGYTFGSGTRLTVV.

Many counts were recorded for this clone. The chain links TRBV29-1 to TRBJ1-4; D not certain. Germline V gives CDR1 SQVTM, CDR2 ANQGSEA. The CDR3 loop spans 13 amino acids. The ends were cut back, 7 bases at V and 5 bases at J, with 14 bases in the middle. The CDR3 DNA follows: TGCAGCGCAGGTGAGGGCGCGAATGAAAAACTGTTTTTT. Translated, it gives CSAGEGANEKLFF.

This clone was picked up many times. CDR3 bases: TGCAGTGCTAGCCACGGGAATGATAATTCACCCCTCCACTTT. Protein: CSASHGNDNSPLHF. This rearrangement joins TRBV20-1 to TRBJ1-6; D is uncertain. In germline, CDR1 is DFQATT, CDR2 SNEGSKA (reference sequence). The V gene lost 3 bases and the J gene lost 5 bases, with 11 bases spanning the gap. The CDR3 has 14 amino acids.

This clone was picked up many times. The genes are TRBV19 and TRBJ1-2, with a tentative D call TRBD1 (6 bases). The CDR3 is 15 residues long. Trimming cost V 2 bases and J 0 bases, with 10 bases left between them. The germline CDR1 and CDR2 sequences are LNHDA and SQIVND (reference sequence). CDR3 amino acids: CASSIYRTANYGYTF. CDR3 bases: TGTGCCAGTAGTATATATCGGACAGCTAACTATGGCTACACCTTC.

CDR3 in DNA: TGTGCCAGCAGCAGGACAGGGGTTCTCGACGAGCAGTACTTC. This gives the protein CASSRTGVLDEQYF. The chain joins TRBV3-1 to TRBJ2-7, with 9 bases matching TRBD1. V lost 5 bases to trimming and J lost 5 bases; unmatched junction nucleotides: 7. Germline V gives CDR1 LGHDT, CDR2 YNNKEL (reference sequence). The CDR3 loop spans 14 amino acids.

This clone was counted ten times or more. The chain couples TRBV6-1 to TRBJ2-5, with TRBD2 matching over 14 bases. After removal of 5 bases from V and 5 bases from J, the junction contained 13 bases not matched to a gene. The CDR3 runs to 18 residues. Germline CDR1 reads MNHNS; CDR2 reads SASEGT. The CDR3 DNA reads TGTGCCAGCAGTCACGGGACTAGCGGGAGAGGGGGTCAGGAGACCCAGTACTTC. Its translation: CASSHGTSGRGGQETQYF.

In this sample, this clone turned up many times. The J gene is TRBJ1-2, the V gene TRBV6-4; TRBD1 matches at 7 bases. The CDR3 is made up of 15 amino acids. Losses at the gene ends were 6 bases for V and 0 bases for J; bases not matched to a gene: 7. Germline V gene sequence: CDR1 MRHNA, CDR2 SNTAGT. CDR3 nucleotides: TGTGCCAGCAGCGCTACAGGGGCTCCTAACTATGGCTACACCTTC. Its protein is CASSATGAPNYGYTF.

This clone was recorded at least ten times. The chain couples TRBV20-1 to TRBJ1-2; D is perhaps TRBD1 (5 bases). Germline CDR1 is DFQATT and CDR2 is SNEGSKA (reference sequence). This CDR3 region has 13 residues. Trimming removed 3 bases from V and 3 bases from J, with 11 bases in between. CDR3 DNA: TGCAGTGCTAGCCAGGGAGACGACTATGGCTACACCTTC. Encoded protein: CSASQGDDYGYTF.

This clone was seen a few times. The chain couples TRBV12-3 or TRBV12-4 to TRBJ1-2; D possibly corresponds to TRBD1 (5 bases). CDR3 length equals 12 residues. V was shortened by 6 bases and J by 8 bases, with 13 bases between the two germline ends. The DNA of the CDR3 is TGTGCCAGCAGCCCAGGGCGCCTGGGCTACACCTTC. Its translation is CASSPGRLGYTF.